Sequencing of this TCR beta chain was carried out in a study of PD-1 blockade in classical Hodgkin lymphoma. Study-level information: The study gave patients nivolumab 3 mg/kg intravenously every 2 weeks.

TCRdb keeps only in-frame clones here, not all; method: immunoSEQ multiplex PCR. The data hold about 21,000 clones, with roughly 80% observed a single time. Remarks on this clone: Its target is unknown.

Indicated time point: cycle 4 day 1 (C4D1), after 6 weeks of nivolumab. Relapses following autologous stem cell transplantation were seen in all patients, with brentuximab vedotin exposure varying. Researchers pulled CD8+ T cells out of thawed PBMCs using magnetic negative selection. Study-wide findings and caveats: Complete responders' baseline diversity resembled that of newly diagnosed patients. Relapsed/refractory patients reportedly had lower baseline diversity than newly diagnosed patients. By C4D1, diversity of CD4+ TCRs had risen significantly, whereas that of CD8+ TCRs had not.

The sequence derives from a human donor with classical Hodgkin lymphoma. The material was CD8+ T cells from blood, obtained before the fourth cycle of nivolumab.

The CDR3 nucleotides are TGTGCCAGCAGCGTAAGCGGAAAGAACACTGAAGCTTTCTTT. Protein: CASSVSGKNTEAFF. V and J are TRBV9 and TRBJ1-1; D uncertain. Germline V gene sequence: CDR1 SGDLS, CDR2 YYNGEE. V lost 1 base, J lost 1 base, and 8 bases lay in between. This CDR3 has 14 residues.